Given below is one TCR beta chain in context. These data originate in a study of shared clonotypes between healthy human individuals. Splitting of CD4+ cells produced CD45RA+ naive and CD45RA-negative memory subsets. CDR1 and CDR2 from the germline V gene are SNHLY and FYNNEI. The length of the CDR3 is 12 residues. With 4 bases removed from V and 9 bases from J, the gap between germline ends came to 9 bases. In the source study's methods: ImmunoSEQ gave junction-only sequences without quality scores, so filtering differed. Produced via immunoSEQ multiplex PCR; TCRdb's table is partial and in-frame only. D and trimming come from the DNA, and the V and J calls and clone size come from that table. The table records approximately 2.1 million clones, 93% of them present only once.

The chain recombines TRBV2 with TRBJ1-4; no definite D call. The sequencing sample was made of naive CD4+ T cells from PBMCs. Specified subset: CD45RA+ positively selected. The TCR was taken from a man aged 18 to 30 in good health. Some clones in this sample may be carry-over from other donors' samples. The CDR3 nucleotides read TGTGCCAGCAGTGTTGGGCTTCAAAAACTGTTTTTT. Translated: CASSVGLQKLFF.